The 20 T cell receptor beta chains in this list originate from one sample, sequenced in a study of long-term antiretroviral therapy in people with HIV. Sequencing relied on immunoSEQ assay v3.0, run at survey level. This table comes from immunoSEQ multiplex PCR, and its TCRdb copy is limited to in-frame clones, with some not included. The sample consists of some 31,000 clones, approximately 95% of them appearing once. The sample in question was unsorted PBMCs, obtained 5.3 years after starting antiretroviral therapy. These receptors were taken from a man under 40 with HIV.

The gene calls are TRBV6-5 and TRBJ2-5; tentatively, D is TRBD2 (6 bases). Trimming left V 3 bases short and J 6 bases short, with 14 bases between. The CDR3 totals 14 residues. Germline CDR1 MNHEY, CDR2 SVGAGI. Here the CDR3 reads CASSYVAGSKTQYF. The CDR3 DNA sequence: TGTGCCAGCAGTTATGTGGCGGGGTCGAAGACCCAGTACTTC.

The chain links TRBV2 to TRBJ1-5, with 9 bases that match TRBD1. CDR3 length equals 15 residues. V was pared by 10 bases and J by 3 bases, with 10 bases of the junction left unmatched. The V gene's germline CDR1 is SNHLY and CDR2 FYNNEI. DNA for the CDR3: TGTGCCACCAGCCAGGACAGGGGCATCAATCAGCCCCAGCATTTT. The encoded protein is CATSQDRGINQPQHF.

The J gene is TRBJ2-3, the V gene TRBV30; 9 nucleotides agree with TRBD2. CDR3 length equals 15 residues. Germline-derived CDR1 and CDR2 are GTSNPN and SVGIG (reference sequence). V gave up 3 bases and J gave up 0 bases; unmatched junction bases: 4. CDR3 in amino acids: CAWSLSGGSTDTQYF. Written as DNA, the CDR3 is TGTGCCTGGAGCCTTAGCGGGGGTAGCACAGATACGCAGTATTTT.

The chain combines TRBV27 with TRBJ1-2, with TRBD1 identical over 10 bases. This CDR3 region has 15 residues. V was pared by 3 bases and J by 5 bases, with 6 bases of the junction left unmatched. The V gene's germline CDR1 is MNHEY and CDR2 SMNVEV (reference sequence). The CDR3 DNA follows: TGTGCCAGCAGTTTTGGACAGGGGGTTGAGTATGGCTACACCTTC. Residues: CASSFGQGVEYGYTF.

This chain joins TRBV9 and TRBJ2-2; unclear D gene. Trimming took off 3 bases at V and 6 bases at J, with 6 bases between the two ends. The CDR3 is 12 amino acids. Germline CDR1 reads SGDLS; CDR2 reads YYNGEE. CDR3 residues: CASSEDAGELFF. The DNA for the CDR3 is TGTGCCAGCAGCGAAGACGCCGGGGAGCTGTTTTTT. Supplemented by reference TRBV9 and TRBJ2-2, the full variable domain reads DSGVTQTPKHLITATGQRVTLRCSPRSGDLSVYWYQQSLDQGLQFLIQYYNGEERAKGNILERFSAQQFPDLHSELNLSSLELGDSALYFCASSEDAGELFFGEGSRLTVL.

The V gene is TRBV19, the J gene TRBJ2-3; 8 bases map to TRBD2. Germline V CDR1 and CDR2: LNHDA, SQIVND (reference sequence). There are 15 residues in the CDR3. Trimming cost V 5 bases and J 5 bases; bases outside gene matches: 9. The CDR3 nucleotides are TGTGCCAGTAGTTATTACGGGGGGGCCGAAGATACGCAGTATTTT. Its translation: CASSYYGGAEDTQYF.

The V call is TRBV7-2, the J call TRBJ2-7; D may be TRBD1 (6 bases). The V end lost 3 bases, the J end lost 5 bases, and 8 bases lay between the germline ends. Germline V CDR1 and CDR2: SGHTA, FQGNSA. This CDR3 has 12 residues. The CDR3 DNA follows: TGTGCCAGCAGCTTTGGGGGCCACGAGCAGTACTTC. Its protein is CASSFGGHEQYF.

This chain joins TRBV7-2 and TRBJ2-3; D remains unclear. V gave up 3 bases and J gave up 1 base, with 8 bases separating them. Germline V gives CDR1 SGHTA, CDR2 FQGNSA. The CDR3 sequence is 14 residues long. The CDR3 DNA sequence: TGTGCCAGCAGCTTTGGGATCGGCACAGATACGCAGTATTTT. Encoded protein: CASSFGIGTDTQYF.

J is TRBJ1-5 and V is TRBV28; no reliable D call. The germline CDR1 and CDR2 sequences are MDHEN and SYDVKM. This CDR3 is built from 16 residues. Trimming cost V 1 base and J 0 bases, with 10 bases left between them. The CDR3 protein is CASSLLTDYSNQPQHF. The CDR3, as DNA: TGTGCCAGCAGTTTATTAACAGATTATAGCAATCAGCCCCAGCATTTT.

This chain uses TRBV20-1 with TRBJ1-2; D not resolved. The CDR3 has 10 residues. CDR1 is DFQATT and CDR2 is SNEGSKA in the germline V gene (reference sequence). V lost 5 bases, J lost 5 bases, and 6 bases lay in between. CDR3 bases: TGCAGTGCTTTAGATTATGGCTACACCTTC. Protein: CSALDYGYTF.

V gene TRBV4-1 combines with J gene TRBJ2-6; 8 positions match TRBD1. Germline trimming cut 1 base from V and 3 bases from J; bases unmatched to any gene: 11. The CDR3 totals 19 residues. Germline lookup yields CDR1 MGHRA and CDR2 YSYEKL. DNA for the CDR3: TGCGCCAGCAGCCAAGGTAGATTCCAGGGGGCGCGTGGGGCCAACGTCCTGACTTTC. This translates into CASSQGRFQGARGANVLTF.

The V call is TRBV5-1, the J call TRBJ1-1, with TRBD1 matching 7 bases. The CDR3 is made up of 16 amino acids. CDR1 is SGHRS and CDR2 is YFSETQ in the germline V gene. Trimming took 0 bases from V and 0 from J; bases not matched to a gene: 5. The CDR3 is CASSLGRGLMNTEAFF. The CDR3 DNA reads TGCGCCAGCAGCTTGGGGAGGGGGCTTATGAACACTGAAGCTTTCTTT. Full variable domain (rest looked up from reference TRBV5-1 and TRBJ1-1): KAGVTQTPRYLIKTRGQQVTLSCSPISGHRSVSWYQQTPGQGLQFLFEYFSETQRNKGNFPGRFSGRQFSNSRSEMNVSTLELGDSALYLCASSLGRGLMNTEAFFGQGTRLTVV.

The chain combines TRBV5-6 with TRBJ2-1; D is undetermined. CDR1 SGHDT and CDR2 YYEEEE come from the germline V gene. The CDR3 is 12 amino acids. V lost 4 bases to trimming and J lost 10 bases, with 12 bases between them. The CDR3 DNA reads as TGTGCCAGCAGCACGGACCTACAGGAGCAGTTCTTC. Translation: CASSTDLQEQFF.

This rearrangement joins TRBV9 to TRBJ1-3, with no clear D. Germline assignment: CDR1 SGDLS and CDR2 YYNGEE. Trimming removed 0 bases at V and 2 bases at J, with 12 bases between. This CDR3 has 16 residues. In nucleotides, the CDR3 is TGTGCCAGCAGCGTAGTCGGGGATCTGGCTGGAAACACCATATATTTT. This gives the protein CASSVVGDLAGNTIYF.

CDR3 residues: CASSFPDREGETQYF. CDR3 DNA sequence: TGTGCCAGCAGCTTCCCAGACAGGGAGGGCGAGACCCAGTACTTC. The rearrangement links TRBV7-9 to TRBJ2-5, with D tentatively TRBD1 or TRBD2 (7 bases each). Looked up from germline, CDR1 is SEHNR and CDR2 is FQNEAQ (reference sequence). The CDR3 extends over 15 amino acids. V dropped 3 bases and J dropped 5 bases, with 16 bases sitting between them.

V gene TRBV19 combines with J gene TRBJ2-7; 8 nucleotides align to TRBD1. V shed 0 bases, J shed 7 bases, and the junction held 5 bases outside the gene matches. Germline CDR1 and CDR2: LNHDA and SQIVND (reference sequence). This CDR3 is built from 14 residues. CDR3 sequence: CASSIDSGGGEQYF. The DNA for the CDR3 is TGTGCCAGTAGTATAGATTCAGGGGGCGGAGAGCAGTACTTC.

The V gene is TRBV19, the J gene TRBJ1-5; D remains ambiguous. Deletions cut 6 bases from V and 7 bases from J, with 19 bases between. CDR1 LNHDA and CDR2 SQIVND come from the germline V gene (reference sequence). The CDR3 is made up of 15 amino acids. As DNA, the CDR3 is TGTGCCAGTAGCGCGGGGTTATCTCCGGGACAGCCCCAGCATTTT. This gives the protein CASSAGLSPGQPQHF.

The chain recombines TRBV6-1 with TRBJ2-3, with D possibly TRBD2 on 6 matching bases. CDR3 size: 15 residues. Trimming took off 2 bases at V and 7 bases at J, with 16 bases between the two ends. The germline V gene has CDR1 MNHNS and CDR2 SASEGT. The CDR3 is CASSETRERENTQYF. The CDR3 bases are TGTGCCAGCAGTGAAACCCGGGAGAGGGAGAATACGCAGTATTTT.

The CDR3 coding sequence is TGCGCCAGCAGCCAAGCCCCGACTAGCGGAACTACCGGGGAGCTGTTTTTT. As protein: CASSQAPTSGTTGELFF. The genes are TRBV4-3 and TRBJ2-2; 9 bases are a match to TRBD2. V gave up 1 base and J gave up 5 bases; unmatched junction bases: 8. Germline V gene data show CDR1 as LGHNA and CDR2 as YSLEER. The CDR3 is 17 residues long.

J is TRBJ2-7 and V is TRBV4-1, with D possibly matching TRBD2 (5 bases). The V and J ends lost 4 bases and 0 bases respectively, with 10 bases between them. The CDR3 loop spans 14 amino acids. Per germline, CDR1 MGHRA and CDR2 YSYEKL. The CDR3 DNA is TGCGCCAGCAGCCTTTTGGACTCCTCCTACGAGCAGTACTTC. This translates into CASSLLDSSYEQYF.